This T cell receptor (beta chain) is from a study of cytomegalovirus exposure and HLA in healthy donors. Study-level background: Prior work identified about 120 million unique TCR beta sequences in around 170 million T cells. Overall study results and limits: The authors excluded some V segments, including TRBV6-2 and TRBV6-3, as indistinguishable. Per a later analysis, HLA-associated TCR beta chains showed more clonal expansion than other, equally common TCR beta chains. Rarity marked most TCR sequences, yet some public TCRs occurred in many donors.

Concerning this clone: Antigen specificity is unknown.

13 Jbeta primers and 60 Vbeta primers were used for the PCR. Measured with immunoSEQ multiplex PCR; TCRdb has only the in-frame clones, and not every one. The sample's table shows fewer than 200,000 clones. From germline, CDR1 is MNHNY and CDR2 SVGAGI (reference sequence). The CDR3 is 14 amino acids. Between the trimmed V and J ends, which lost 0 bases and 8 bases, there was a span of 11 bases. Sample: PBMCs. J is TRBJ2-1 and V is TRBV6-6; tentative D call: TRBD2 (6 bases). This clonotype originated in a woman in her sixties in good health and CMV-seronegative. This CDR3 reads CASSYSAGWDEQFF. DNA for the CDR3: TGTGCCAGCAGTTACTCGGCGGGGTGGGATGAGCAGTTCTTC.